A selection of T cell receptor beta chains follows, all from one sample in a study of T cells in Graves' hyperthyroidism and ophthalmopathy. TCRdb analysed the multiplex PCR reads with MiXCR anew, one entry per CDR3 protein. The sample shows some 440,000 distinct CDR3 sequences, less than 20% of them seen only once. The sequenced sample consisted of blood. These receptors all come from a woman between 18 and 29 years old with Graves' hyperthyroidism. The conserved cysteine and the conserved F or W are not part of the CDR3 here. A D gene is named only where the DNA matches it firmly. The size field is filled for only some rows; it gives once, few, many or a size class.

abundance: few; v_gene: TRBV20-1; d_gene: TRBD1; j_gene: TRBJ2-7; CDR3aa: SAREDRAGYEQY
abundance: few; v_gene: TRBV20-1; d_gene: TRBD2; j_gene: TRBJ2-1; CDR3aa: SAAWTSGGYEQF
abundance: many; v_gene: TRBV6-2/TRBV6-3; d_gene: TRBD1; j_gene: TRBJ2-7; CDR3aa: ASSDDRTGGYEQY
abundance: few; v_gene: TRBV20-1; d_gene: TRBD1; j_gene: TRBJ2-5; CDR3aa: SAPDRSQETQY
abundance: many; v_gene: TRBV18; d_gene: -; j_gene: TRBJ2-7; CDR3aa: ASSRTGTDDYEQY
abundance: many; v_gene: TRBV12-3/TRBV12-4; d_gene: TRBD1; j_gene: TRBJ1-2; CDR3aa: ASSADGYRGSGYT
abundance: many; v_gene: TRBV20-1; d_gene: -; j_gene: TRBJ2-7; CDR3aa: SARVLGDYEQY
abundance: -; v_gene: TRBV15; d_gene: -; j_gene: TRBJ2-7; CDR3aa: ATSRASGTTYEQY
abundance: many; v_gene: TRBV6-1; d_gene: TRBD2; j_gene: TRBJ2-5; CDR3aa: ASSDGGLAGGPRETQY
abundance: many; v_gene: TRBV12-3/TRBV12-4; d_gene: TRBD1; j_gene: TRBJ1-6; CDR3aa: ASSPNLGTGSNSPLH
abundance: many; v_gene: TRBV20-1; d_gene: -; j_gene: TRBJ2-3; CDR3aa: SARSTDTQY
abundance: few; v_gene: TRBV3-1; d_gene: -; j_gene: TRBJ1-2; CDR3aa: ASSASLGYSDGYT
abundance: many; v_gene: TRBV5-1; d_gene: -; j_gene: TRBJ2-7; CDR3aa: ASSLAGVYEQY
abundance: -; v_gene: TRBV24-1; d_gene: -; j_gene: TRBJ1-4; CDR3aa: ATEGQPVNEKLF
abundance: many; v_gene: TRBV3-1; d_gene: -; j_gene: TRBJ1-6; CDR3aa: ASSPTGVSNSPLH
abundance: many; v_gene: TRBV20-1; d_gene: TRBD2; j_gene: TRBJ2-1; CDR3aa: SAKSGTSANEQF
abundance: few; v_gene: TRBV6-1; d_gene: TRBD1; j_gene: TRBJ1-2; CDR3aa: ASSYFISGGARGYT
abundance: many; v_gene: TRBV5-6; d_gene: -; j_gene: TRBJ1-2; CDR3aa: ASSLATSSFYYGYT
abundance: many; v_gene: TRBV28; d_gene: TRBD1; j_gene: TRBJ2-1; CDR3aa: ASTHRGWNEQF
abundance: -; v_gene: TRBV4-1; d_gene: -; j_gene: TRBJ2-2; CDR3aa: ASSQPGTRGRTGELF
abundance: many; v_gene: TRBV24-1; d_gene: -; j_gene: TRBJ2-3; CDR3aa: ATSEPQGTSTDTQY
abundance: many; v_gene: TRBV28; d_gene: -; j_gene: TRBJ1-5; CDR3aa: ASSHRLKPQH
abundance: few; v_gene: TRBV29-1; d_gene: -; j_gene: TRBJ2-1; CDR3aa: SVDNPSFDEQF
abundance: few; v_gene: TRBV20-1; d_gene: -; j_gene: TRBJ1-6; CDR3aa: SARGSANNSPLH
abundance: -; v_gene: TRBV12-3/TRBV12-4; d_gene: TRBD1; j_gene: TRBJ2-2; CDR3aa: ASRGQTTGELF
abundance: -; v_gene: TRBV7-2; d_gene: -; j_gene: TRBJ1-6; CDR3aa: ASSRTGLGDYSPLH
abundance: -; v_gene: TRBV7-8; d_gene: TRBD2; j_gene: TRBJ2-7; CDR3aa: ASSFGTSVYEQY
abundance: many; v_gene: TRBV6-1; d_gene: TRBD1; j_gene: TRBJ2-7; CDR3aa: ASRPGGITYEQY